Following are 17 T cell receptor beta chains from one sample sequenced in a study of blood T cell repertoires in COVID-19. The data were produced by immunoSEQ multiplex PCR, yet TCRdb's version contains in-frame clones alone and is incomplete. Of over 150,000 clones listed, 85% are singletons. Sequences were obtained from peripheral blood. The source of these receptors is a man between 35 and 55 years old with acute or convalescent COVID-19.

This rearrangement joins TRBV5-5 to TRBJ1-1; D is possibly TRBD1 (5 bases). Trimming stripped 4 bases from V and 0 bases from J, with 13 bases between. In germline, CDR1 is SGHKS, CDR2 YYEKEE (reference sequence). The CDR3 runs to 15 residues. In DNA form, the CDR3 reads TGTGCCAGCAGCCCCCTTCTACAGGTGAACACTGAAGCTTTCTTT. Its protein is CASSPLLQVNTEAFF.

V is TRBV11-2 and J is TRBJ2-7; possible D gene TRBD2, 7 bases. The CDR3 is 15 amino acids. Between the trimmed V and J ends, which lost 5 bases and 2 bases, there was a span of 16 bases. The germline CDR1 and CDR2 sequences are SGHAT and FQNNGV. CDR3 nucleotides: TGTGCCAGCAGCATCACGAGGGGGGGGGCCTACGAGCAGTACTTC. This gives the protein CASSITRGGAYEQYF.

This clone was recorded a few times. CDR3: CASTFGQGYGYTF. Written as DNA, the CDR3 is TGTGCCAGCACCTTTGGACAGGGCTATGGCTACACCTTC. The rearrangement joins TRBV27 to TRBJ1-2; the match to TRBD1 covers 8 bases. The CDR3 covers 13 residues. Germline loops: CDR1 MNHEY, CDR2 SMNVEV (reference sequence). Unmatched junction bases numbered 5, after V lost 7 bases and J lost 4 bases.

This chain connects TRBV5-1 to TRBJ1-2; no definite D call. The V and J ends lost 1 base and 2 bases respectively, with 9 bases between them. Germline-derived CDR1 and CDR2 are SGHRS and YFSETQ. The CDR3 contains 14 residues. The CDR3 nucleotides read TGCGCCAGCAGCTTGACTGAGGGAAACTATGGCTACACCTTC. The encoded protein is CASSLTEGNYGYTF. The full variable domain, in which reference TRBV5-1 and TRBJ1-2 provide the parts outside the CDR3, is KAGVTQTPRYLIKTRGQQVTLSCSPISGHRSVSWYQQTPGQGLQFLFEYFSETQRNKGNFPGRFSGRQFSNSRSEMNVSTLELGDSALYLCASSLTEGNYGYTFGSGTRLTVV.

This clone occurred a few times. The CDR3 nucleotides read TGTGCCAGCAGTGGCGGTAGCACAGATACGCAGTATTTT. Protein sequence: CASSGGSTDTQYF. The chain has TRBV6-4 and TRBJ2-3; the D is unclear. The CDR3 spans 13 residues. The V end lost 4 bases, the J end lost 0 bases, and 5 bases lay between the germline ends. The germline gives CDR1 MRHNA, CDR2 SNTAGT.

The genes are TRBV30 and TRBJ2-3; 7 nucleotides agree with TRBD2. V lost 3 bases, J lost 2 bases, and 8 bases stayed unmatched. The CDR3 contains 15 residues. Germline assignment: CDR1 GTSNPN and CDR2 SVGIG (reference sequence). CDR3 nucleotide sequence: TGTGCCTGGAGCTCGACTAGCTCCCTCACAGATACGCAGTATTTT. Protein sequence: CAWSSTSSLTDTQYF.

The J gene is TRBJ1-2, the V gene TRBV7-8; unclear D gene. The CDR3 spans 14 residues. Trimming removed 5 bases from V and 4 bases from J, with 14 bases in between. CDR1 is SGHVS and CDR2 is FQNEAQ in the germline V gene. The CDR3 sequence: CASSPSGPSYGYTF. Written as DNA, the CDR3 is TGTGCCAGCAGCCCTAGCGGGCCCTCCTATGGCTACACCTTC.

This clone was observed once. The CDR3, as DNA: TGTGCCAGCAACGACAGGGGTTACACTGAAGCTTTCTTT. It is translated as CASNDRGYTEAFF. The rearrangement uses TRBV5-4 and TRBJ1-1; TRBD1 agrees at 8 bases. Germline V gives CDR1 SGHNT, CDR2 YYREEE (reference sequence). The CDR3 loop spans 13 amino acids. The V segment lost 6 bases and the J segment 3 bases; nucleotides outside the gene matches: 4.

The DNA for the CDR3 is TGCAGTGCTAGATCGGACAATGAGCAGTTCTTC. Translation: CSARSDNEQFF. The gene calls are TRBV20-1 and TRBJ2-1; D uncertain. The length of the CDR3 is 11 residues. Germline values: CDR1 DFQATT, CDR2 SNEGSKA (reference sequence). The ends were cut back, 2 bases at V and 5 bases at J, with 4 bases in the middle.

The rearrangement links TRBV6-6 to TRBJ1-1; the D gene is possibly TRBD1 (5 bases). Trimming left V 4 bases short and J 5 bases short, with 11 bases between. CDR1 is MNHNY, CDR2 SVGAGI, per germline (reference sequence). This CDR3 spans 13 amino acids. The DNA for the CDR3 is TGTGCCAGCAGTTGGACTAGGGGAACTGAAGCTTTCTTT. Translation: CASSWTRGTEAFF.

The gene calls are TRBV6-5 and TRBJ1-6; 7 positions match TRBD1. The CDR3 is 15 residues long. Per the germline V gene, CDR1 is MNHEY and CDR2 is SVGAGI. V lost 6 bases and J lost 9; bases outside the gene matches: 11. The CDR3: CASRPGGQPGSPLHF. CDR3 DNA sequence: TGTGCCAGCAGACCAGGGGGACAACCTGGTTCACCCCTCCACTTT.

The V gene is TRBV30, the J gene TRBJ1-1; 10 bases line up with TRBD1. Germline CDR1 and CDR2: GTSNPN and SVGIG (reference sequence). The V segment lost 1 base and the J segment 5 bases; nucleotides outside the gene matches: 4. This CDR3 has 14 amino acids. The CDR3 reads CAWSAGTGATEAFF. The CDR3 DNA reads as TGTGCCTGGAGTGCCGGGACAGGGGCAACTGAAGCTTTCTTT.

The chain has TRBV5-1 and TRBJ1-2, with D possibly TRBD1 on 6 matching bases. Trimming took off 4 bases at V and 6 bases at J, with 25 bases between the two ends. In germline, CDR1 is SGHRS, CDR2 YFSETQ. CDR3 length: 17 amino acids. Written as DNA, the CDR3 is TGCGCCAGCAGCCGTTTAGGGGATGCAGGGGCTTTGAATGGCTACACCTTC. It is translated as CASSRLGDAGALNGYTF.

CDR3 amino acids: CASSYGDRSRETQYF. CDR3 DNA: TGTGCCAGCAGTTACGGAGACAGGAGCCGGGAGACCCAGTACTTC. The chain uses TRBV6-5 and TRBJ2-5; D is possibly TRBD1 (6 bases). CDR3 length: 15 residues. With 2 bases removed from V and 5 bases from J, the gap between germline ends came to 15 bases. Germline CDR1 reads MNHEY; CDR2 reads SVGAGI.

The rearrangement joins TRBV29-1 to TRBJ2-7; D possibly corresponds to TRBD1 (6 bases). CDR1 and CDR2 (germline): SQVTM, ANQGSEA. This CDR3 is 14 amino acids long. CDR3 nucleotide sequence: TGCAGTTATACCAGGGGTACGGCCTCCTACGAGCAGTACTTC. As protein: CSYTRGTASYEQYF.

The chain couples TRBV6-2 or TRBV6-3 to TRBJ2-3; D may be TRBD1 (6 bases). V lost 4 bases and J 3 bases, leaving 17 bases between the germline ends. CDR1 MNHEY and CDR2 SVGEGT come from the germline V gene. The CDR3 runs 16 residues. The chain's CDR3 is CASSLYYRVATDTQYF. The CDR3 DNA reads TGTGCCAGCAGTTTGTATTACAGGGTAGCGACAGATACGCAGTATTTT.

This chain connects TRBV2 to TRBJ1-2; no reliable D call. CDR3 length: 14 residues. V gave up 9 bases and J gave up 2 bases, with 16 bases separating them. From germline, CDR1 is SNHLY and CDR2 FYNNEI. The CDR3 loop reads CASGRTGSNYGYTF. CDR3 DNA: TGTGCCAGTGGGAGGACGGGATCAAACTATGGCTACACCTTC.